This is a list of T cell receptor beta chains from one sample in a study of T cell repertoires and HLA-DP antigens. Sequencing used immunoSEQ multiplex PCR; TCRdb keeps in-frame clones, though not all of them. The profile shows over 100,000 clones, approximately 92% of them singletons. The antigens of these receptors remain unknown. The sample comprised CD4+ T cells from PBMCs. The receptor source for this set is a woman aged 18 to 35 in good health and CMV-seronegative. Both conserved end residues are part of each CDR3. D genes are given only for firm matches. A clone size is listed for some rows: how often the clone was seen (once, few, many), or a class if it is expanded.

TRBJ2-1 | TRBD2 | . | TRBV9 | CASSAGGEQFF | TGTGCCAGCAGCGCGGGGGGTGAGCAGTTCTTC
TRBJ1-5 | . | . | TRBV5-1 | CASSMDSNQPQHF | TGCGCCAGCAGCATGGATAGCAATCAGCCCCAGCATTTT
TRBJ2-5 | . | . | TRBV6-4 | CATKAPWCDWWTQYF | TGTGCCACCAAAGCCCCATGGTGCGACTGGTGGACCCAGTACTTC
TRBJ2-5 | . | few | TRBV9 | CASSVGETFWETQYF | TGTGCCAGCAGCGTAGGAGAGACATTTTGGGAGACCCAGTACTTC
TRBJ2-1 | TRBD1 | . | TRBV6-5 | CASSYRDRRGEQFF | TGTGCCAGCAGTTACCGGGACAGAAGGGGTGAGCAGTTCTTC
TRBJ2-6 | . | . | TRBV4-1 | CASSHNSGANVLTF | TGCGCCAGCAGCCACAACTCTGGGGCCAACGTCCTGACTTTC
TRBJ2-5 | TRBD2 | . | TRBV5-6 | CASSLTSGGGETQYF | TGTGCCAGCAGCTTGACTAGCGGGGGTGGAGAGACCCAGTACTTC
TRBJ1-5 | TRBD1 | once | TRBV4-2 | CASSPGTGGRDSNQPQHF | TGTGCCAGCAGCCCCGGGACAGGGGGGAGGGATAGCAATCAGCCCCAGCATTTT
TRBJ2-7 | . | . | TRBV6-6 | CASSWGHTGSYEQYF | TGTGCCAGCAGTTGGGGTCATACCGGCTCCTACGAGCAGTACTTC
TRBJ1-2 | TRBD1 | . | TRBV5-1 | CASSLGVGLDRGLDGYTF | TGCGCCAGCAGCTTGGGGGTGGGTCTCGACAGGGGCTTGGATGGCTACACCTTC
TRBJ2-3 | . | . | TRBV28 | CASSFFRGSTDTQYF | TGTGCCAGCAGTTTTTTCAGGGGCAGCACAGATACGCAGTATTTT
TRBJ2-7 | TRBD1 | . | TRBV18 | CASSPATGAYEQYF | TGTGCCAGCTCACCAGCGACAGGGGCCTACGAGCAGTACTTC
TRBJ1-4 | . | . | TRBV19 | CASSFKGVSEKLFF | TGTGCCAGTAGCTTCAAGGGGGTTAGTGAAAAACTGTTTTTT
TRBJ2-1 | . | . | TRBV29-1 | CSVTDRGSYNEQFF | TGCAGCGTTACCGACAGAGGATCCTACAATGAGCAGTTCTTC
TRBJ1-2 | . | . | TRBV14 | CASSPNPNGYTF | TGTGCCAGCAGCCCAAATCCTAATGGCTACACCTTC
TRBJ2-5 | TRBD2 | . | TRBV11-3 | CASSKGLAAVGSETQYF | TGTGCCAGCAGCAAGGGACTAGCGGCGGTAGGGTCGGAGACCCAGTACTTC
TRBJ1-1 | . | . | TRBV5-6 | CASSLDKDTEAFF | TGTGCCAGCAGCCTCGACAAGGACACTGAAGCTTTCTTT
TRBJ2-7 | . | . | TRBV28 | CASSPPPGVVAYEQYF | TGTGCCAGCAGTCCCCCCCCCGGGGTAGTTGCCTACGAGCAGTACTTC
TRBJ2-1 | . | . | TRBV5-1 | CASSNEGRSYNEQFF | TGCGCCAGCAGCAACGAGGGCCGCTCCTACAATGAGCAGTTCTTC
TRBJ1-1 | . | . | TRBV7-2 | CASSFQGFTEAFF | TGTGCCAGCAGCTTCCAGGGTTTCACTGAAGCTTTCTTT
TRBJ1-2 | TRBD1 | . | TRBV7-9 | CASSSEQGARYGYTF | TGTGCCAGCAGCTCGGAACAGGGGGCGCGATATGGCTACACCTTC
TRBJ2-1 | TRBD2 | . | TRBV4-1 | CASSLSGSPAYNEQFF | TGCGCCAGCAGTCTGAGCGGGAGTCCGGCCTACAATGAGCAGTTCTTC
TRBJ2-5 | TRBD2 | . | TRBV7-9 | CASSQGRLAGVQETQYF | TGTGCCAGCAGCCAGGGGCGACTAGCGGGAGTTCAAGAGACCCAGTACTTC
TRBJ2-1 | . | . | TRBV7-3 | CASSLQGEQFF | TGTGCCAGCAGCTTACAGGGTGAGCAGTTCTTC
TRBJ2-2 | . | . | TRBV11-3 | CASSLVRTPRNTGELFF | TGTGCCAGCAGCTTAGTGCGGACCCCTCGGAACACCGGGGAGCTGTTTTTT
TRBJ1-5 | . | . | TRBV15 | CATSRVPRGNQPQHF | TGTGCCACCAGCAGAGTCCCTCGTGGGAATCAGCCCCAGCATTTT
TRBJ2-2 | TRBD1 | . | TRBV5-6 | CASSFYGGQGNTGELFF | TGTGCCAGCAGCTTCTACGGTGGACAGGGGAACACCGGGGAGCTGTTTTTT
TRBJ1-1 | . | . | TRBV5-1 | CASSLGEYTEAFF | TGCGCCAGCAGCCTCGGGGAATACACTGAAGCTTTCTTT
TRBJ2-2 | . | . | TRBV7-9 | CASSLVAGVSNTGELFF | TGTGCCAGCAGCTTAGTGGCTGGGGTTTCAAACACCGGGGAGCTGTTTTTT
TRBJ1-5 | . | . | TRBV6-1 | CACIDRSNQPQHF | TGTGCCTGTATCGACAGGAGCAATCAGCCCCAGCATTTT
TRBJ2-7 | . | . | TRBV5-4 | CASSFFLILDSSYEQYF | TGTGCCAGCAGCTTCTTCCTAATCCTGGACTCGAGCTACGAGCAGTACTTC
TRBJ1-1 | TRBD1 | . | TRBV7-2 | CASSIRDRVNTEAFF | TGTGCCAGCAGCATCCGGGACAGGGTGAACACTGAAGCTTTCTTT
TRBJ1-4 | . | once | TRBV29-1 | CSVQSGSTNEKLFF | TGCAGCGTGCAATCAGGGAGTACTAATGAAAAACTGTTTTTT
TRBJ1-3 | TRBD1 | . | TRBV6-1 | CASKRQGLAGNTIYF | TGTGCCAGCAAGAGACAGGGACTCGCTGGAAACACCATATATTTT
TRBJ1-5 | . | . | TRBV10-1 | CASSRGAYSNQPQHF | TGCGCCAGCAGTAGAGGGGCTTATAGCAATCAGCCCCAGCATTTT
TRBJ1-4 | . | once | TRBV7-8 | CASSLAGGVNEKLFF | TGTGCCAGCAGCTTAGCGGGGGGCGTTAATGAAAAACTGTTTTTT
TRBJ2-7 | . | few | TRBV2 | CASTWDRYEQYF | TGTGCCAGCACCTGGGACCGATACGAGCAGTACTTC
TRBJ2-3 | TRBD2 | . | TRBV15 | CATSRVPTSGTDTQYF | TGTGCCACCAGCAGAGTTCCGACTAGCGGGACAGATACGCAGTATTTT
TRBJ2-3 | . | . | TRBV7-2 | CASSLERADTQYF | TGTGCCAGCAGCTTAGAGCGGGCAGATACGCAGTATTTT
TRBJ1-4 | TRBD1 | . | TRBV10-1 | CASRDREREKLFF | TGCGCCAGCAGGGACAGGGAGAGGGAAAAACTGTTTTTT
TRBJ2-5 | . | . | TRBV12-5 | CASGSLAPQETQYF | TGTGCTAGTGGCTCCCTAGCGCCACAAGAGACCCAGTACTTC
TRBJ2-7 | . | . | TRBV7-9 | CASSITDSPYEQYF | TGTGCCAGCAGCATAACAGACAGTCCCTACGAGCAGTACTTC